This TCR beta chain was recovered during a study of T cells in Graves' hyperthyroidism and ophthalmopathy. Germline V gene lookup returns CDR1 MGHRA and CDR2 YSYEKL. Trimming shortened V by 4 bases and J by 3 bases, and 12 bases separated the two germline ends. The CDR3 sequence is 15 residues long. Isolation of PBMCs was performed on 10 ml fresh peripheral blood. The TCR beta CDR3 regions underwent amplification using RNA transcripts as the source. Using the HTBI primer set, a first-round RT-PCR was run on the TCR CDR3. TCRdb ran MiXCR on the multiplex PCR reads and lists one entry per CDR3 protein. The data hold 480,000 or so distinct CDR3 sequences, with roughly 14% observed a single time. This clonotype was seen a few times.

The chain links TRBV4-1 to TRBJ1-4, with D tentatively TRBD1 (6 bases). The source material was blood. The sequence came from a woman younger than 30 with Graves' hyperthyroidism. The CDR3 DNA reads TGCGCCAGCAGCCTGGTCCCAGGGGCTAATGAAAAACTGTTTTTT. Translating it yields CASSLVPGANEKLFF.